This T cell receptor beta chain was recovered during a study of CD8+ T cells in alopecia areata. With regard to this clone: Gene names and germline match the mouse. The CDR3 end falls 4 residues outside the read, so it is completed with the germline J gene.

In each case, RNA was isolated and then reverse transcribed into cDNA as the sequencing template. Profiling relied on immunoSEQ multiplex PCR, and the TCRdb table lists in-frame clones only, not all of them. The sample shows more than 90,000 clones, none of them appearing just once. The CDR3 loop spans 14 amino acids. CDR1 is NNHDY, CDR2 SYVADS, per germline. Deletions cut 3 bases from V and 0 bases from J, with 8 bases between. This receptor was taken from a C3H/HeJ mouse with alopecia areata. The MHC haplotype of the strain is H2-k. Sequenced input: lesional skin. V and J are TRBV13-3 and TRBJ2-3; D gene ambiguous. The CDR3 DNA, read in part, is TGTGCCAGCAGTGTTACACCTAGTGCAGAA. Encoded protein: CASSVTPSAE. The entire CDR3 protein is CASSVTPSAETLYF.